These T cell receptor beta chains were read from a single sample in a study of T cells in localized non-small cell lung cancer. Using immunoSEQ multiplex PCR, the repertoire was profiled, and TCRdb retains in-frame clones only, with some absent. The data contain 35,000 to 40,000 clones, over 70% of them singletons. The sequences come from peripheral blood, collected before any cancer treatment. These receptor sequences come from a woman aged 35 to 69 with stage I lung adenocarcinoma. Each CDR3 is given with its conserved first and last residue. A D gene is named only where the DNA matches it firmly. A row's size may be missing; if present it is once, few, many or a size class.

V gene: TRBV7-3; clone size: .; D gene: TRBD1; J gene: TRBJ2-5; CDR3 DNA: TGTGCCAGCGGTGTGGCAGGGGGAGAGACCCAGTACTTC; CDR3 protein: CASGVAGGETQYF
V gene: TRBV6-1; clone size: .; D gene: .; J gene: TRBJ2-2; CDR3 DNA: TGTGCCAGCATTTCACAGGGTGGCGGGGAGCTGTTTTTT; CDR3 protein: CASISQGGGELFF
V gene: TRBV19; clone size: .; D gene: TRBD1; J gene: TRBJ1-5; CDR3 DNA: TGTGCCACCGAGATCGCAGGGGGCGATGGTCAGCCCCAGCATTTT; CDR3 protein: CATEIAGGDGQPQHF
V gene: TRBV9; clone size: .; D gene: TRBD2; J gene: TRBJ2-3; CDR3 DNA: TGTGCCAGCAGCGTCGGGCTAGCGGGGGGTCTAAGGGCAGATACGCAGTATTTT; CDR3 protein: CASSVGLAGGLRADTQYF
V gene: TRBV28; clone size: .; D gene: .; J gene: TRBJ2-5; CDR3 DNA: TGTGCCAGCAGTTTTGGGAGCGTATTGGGAGAGACCCAGTACTTC; CDR3 protein: CASSFGSVLGETQYF
V gene: TRBV18; clone size: .; D gene: TRBD2; J gene: TRBJ2-1; CDR3 DNA: TGTGCCAGCTCACCACCGGTTGCGCTAGCGGGAGGAGGGGAGCAGTTCTTC; CDR3 protein: CASSPPVALAGGGEQFF
V gene: TRBV27; clone size: .; D gene: .; J gene: TRBJ1-2; CDR3 DNA: TGTGCCAGCAGTACGAACCTTAACTATGGCTACACCTTC; CDR3 protein: CASSTNLNYGYTF
V gene: TRBV6-5; clone size: .; D gene: TRBD1; J gene: TRBJ2-7; CDR3 DNA: TGTGCCGTAACGGCGGACAGGTCCTCCTACGAGCAGTACTTC; CDR3 protein: CAVTADRSSYEQYF
V gene: TRBV6-1; clone size: .; D gene: .; J gene: TRBJ1-1; CDR3 DNA: TGTGCCAGCAGTGTACAGGGGAACACTGAAGCTTTCTTT; CDR3 protein: CASSVQGNTEAFF
V gene: TRBV5-1; clone size: .; D gene: .; J gene: TRBJ1-5; CDR3 DNA: TGCGCCAGCAGCTTGTCGGGGTTAGCAAGCAATCAGCCCCAGCATTTT; CDR3 protein: CASSLSGLASNQPQHF
V gene: TRBV18; clone size: .; D gene: .; J gene: TRBJ2-5; CDR3 DNA: TGTGCCAGCTCACAATCCTCCGGCGAGACCCAGTACTTC; CDR3 protein: CASSQSSGETQYF
V gene: TRBV5-1; clone size: .; D gene: .; J gene: TRBJ2-7; CDR3 DNA: TGCGCCAGCAGCTCAGACAGCCTGGTCTACGAGCAGTACTTC; CDR3 protein: CASSSDSLVYEQYF
V gene: TRBV19; clone size: .; D gene: .; J gene: TRBJ2-2; CDR3 DNA: TGTGCCAGTGCCGGGACTTCTACCTTGTATCTGCTCGGGGAGCTGTTTTTT; CDR3 protein: CASAGTSTLYLLGELFF
V gene: TRBV18; clone size: once; D gene: TRBD1; J gene: TRBJ2-7; CDR3 DNA: TGTGCCAGCTCTCCCGGGACAGGGGGCTACGAGCAGTACTTC; CDR3 protein: CASSPGTGGYEQYF
V gene: TRBV9; clone size: .; D gene: TRBD1; J gene: TRBJ1-2; CDR3 DNA: TGTGCCAGCAGCGTAGAGGGACAGGGGAACTATGGCTACACCTTC; CDR3 protein: CASSVEGQGNYGYTF
V gene: TRBV5-1; clone size: .; D gene: TRBD2; J gene: TRBJ2-5; CDR3 DNA: TGCGCCAGCAGCCTCCCCCTAGCGGGAGTCGGAGAGACCCAGTACTTC; CDR3 protein: CASSLPLAGVGETQYF
V gene: TRBV7-2; clone size: .; D gene: TRBD2; J gene: TRBJ2-3; CDR3 DNA: TGTGCCAGCAGCTTAGAACTAGCGGACGCTAGCACAGATACGCAGTATTTT; CDR3 protein: CASSLELADASTDTQYF
V gene: TRBV6-1; clone size: few; D gene: TRBD1; J gene: TRBJ1-5; CDR3 DNA: TGTGCCAGCAGGTTTCAGGGGGACAATCAGCCCCAGCATTTT; CDR3 protein: CASRFQGDNQPQHF
V gene: TRBV6-5; clone size: .; D gene: .; J gene: TRBJ1-5; CDR3 DNA: TGTGCCAGCAGTCCTGGAGGGGGAGCCGATCAGCCCCAGCATTTT; CDR3 protein: CASSPGGGADQPQHF
V gene: TRBV6-5; clone size: .; D gene: .; J gene: TRBJ1-1; CDR3 DNA: TGTGCCAGCAGATTCCGGGGGGGGAACACTGAAGCTTTCTTT; CDR3 protein: CASRFRGGNTEAFF
V gene: TRBV7-7; clone size: .; D gene: TRBD2; J gene: TRBJ2-3; CDR3 DNA: TGTACTAGCAGCCCCCGAAGCGGGATGGATACGCAGTATTTT; CDR3 protein: CTSSPRSGMDTQYF
V gene: TRBV7-2; clone size: .; D gene: TRBD2; J gene: TRBJ2-5; CDR3 DNA: TGTGCCAGCAGCCCAGCCGGGACTAGCAAGACCCAGTACTTC; CDR3 protein: CASSPAGTSKTQYF
V gene: TRBV19; clone size: .; D gene: .; J gene: TRBJ1-2; CDR3 DNA: TGTGCCAGTATCAAGGCCCAGGGGTACTATGGCTACACCTTC; CDR3 protein: CASIKAQGYYGYTF
V gene: TRBV19; clone size: .; D gene: .; J gene: TRBJ1-1; CDR3 DNA: TGTGCCAGTAGTATCCGGCCCGGAGGGTTAGCTTTCTTT; CDR3 protein: CASSIRPGGLAFF
V gene: TRBV29-1; clone size: .; D gene: TRBD1; J gene: TRBJ2-5; CDR3 DNA: TGCAGCGTGGGACAGGGGGTCCAAGAGACCCAGTACTTC; CDR3 protein: CSVGQGVQETQYF
V gene: TRBV5-5; clone size: .; D gene: TRBD2; J gene: TRBJ2-7; CDR3 DNA: TGTGCCAGCAGCTTGGAGGGACTAGCGGGATCCTACGAGCAGTACTTC; CDR3 protein: CASSLEGLAGSYEQYF
V gene: TRBV7-2; clone size: .; D gene: .; J gene: TRBJ1-1; CDR3 DNA: TGTGCCAGCAGCTTAAGACGGGGCCTGGGAGCTTTCTTT; CDR3 protein: CASSLRRGLGAFF
V gene: TRBV7-2; clone size: .; D gene: TRBD1; J gene: TRBJ2-3; CDR3 DNA: TGTGCCAGCAGCCCCGCCGGGACAGGGGCAACAGATACGCAGTATTTT; CDR3 protein: CASSPAGTGATDTQYF
V gene: TRBV19; clone size: .; D gene: TRBD1; J gene: TRBJ1-4; CDR3 DNA: TGTGCCAGCAGCGGGACAGGGTCCCAGAAACTGTTTTTT; CDR3 protein: CASSGTGSQKLFF
V gene: TRBV27; clone size: .; D gene: .; J gene: TRBJ1-1; CDR3 DNA: TGTGCCAGCAGTTTCTACAGGGAAGGAGGCACTGAAGCTTTCTTT; CDR3 protein: CASSFYREGGTEAFF
V gene: TRBV18; clone size: .; D gene: .; J gene: TRBJ1-1; CDR3 DNA: TGTGCCAGCTCACCTTCTAAGGGAGGGAACACTGAAGCTTTCTTT; CDR3 protein: CASSPSKGGNTEAFF
V gene: TRBV9; clone size: once; D gene: .; J gene: TRBJ1-4; CDR3 DNA: TGTGCCAGCAGCGTAGCTCCAGGGGTTCGGGAAAAACTGTTTTTT; CDR3 protein: CASSVAPGVREKLFF
V gene: TRBV5-1; clone size: .; D gene: .; J gene: TRBJ2-3; CDR3 DNA: TGCGCCAGCAGCTCCACCCCGGGGAACACAGATACGCAGTATTTT; CDR3 protein: CASSSTPGNTDTQYF
V gene: TRBV19; clone size: .; D gene: .; J gene: TRBJ1-2; CDR3 DNA: TGTGCCAGTAGCCCAAGGGGCGACGGCTACACCTTC; CDR3 protein: CASSPRGDGYTF
V gene: TRBV15; clone size: .; D gene: TRBD1; J gene: TRBJ1-3; CDR3 DNA: TGTGCCACCAGCAGCCCCATTTCGACAGGGGGAAACACCATATATTTT; CDR3 protein: CATSSPISTGGNTIYF
V gene: TRBV7-2; clone size: .; D gene: .; J gene: TRBJ1-3; CDR3 DNA: TGTGCCAGCAGAAGACAAAACTCTGGAAACACCATATATTTT; CDR3 protein: CASRRQNSGNTIYF
V gene: TRBV7-2; clone size: .; D gene: TRBD2; J gene: TRBJ2-3; CDR3 DNA: TGTGCCAGCAGCTCGCAAGCGGGACTAACAGATACGCAGTATTTT; CDR3 protein: CASSSQAGLTDTQYF
V gene: TRBV7-8; clone size: .; D gene: TRBD2; J gene: TRBJ2-7; CDR3 DNA: TGTGCCAGCAACCCTGGGGTAGCGGGAGCGGGGGCCTACGAGCAGTACTTC; CDR3 protein: CASNPGVAGAGAYEQYF
V gene: TRBV7-6; clone size: .; D gene: .; J gene: TRBJ1-5; CDR3 DNA: TGTGCCAGCAGTAATCGGTTGGACAGTACCCAGCATTTT; CDR3 protein: CASSNRLDSTQHF
V gene: TRBV9; clone size: .; D gene: TRBD1; J gene: TRBJ2-3; CDR3 DNA: TGTGCCAGCAGCGTCGGACAGGGGGCCGGCGATACGCAGTATTTT; CDR3 protein: CASSVGQGAGDTQYF
V gene: TRBV2; clone size: .; D gene: TRBD1; J gene: TRBJ2-5; CDR3 DNA: TGTGCCAGCAGTGCCATGACAGGGGGGAGGCAAGAGACCCAGTACTTC; CDR3 protein: CASSAMTGGRQETQYF